A single sample gave rise to the 11 T cell receptor beta chains below, sequenced in a study of T cell repertoires in cytomegalovirus infection. TCRdb reprocessed the reads via MiXCR and lists one record per CDR3 protein. The data contain some 100,000 distinct CDR3 sequences, about a quarter of them singletons. Source material: CD8+ T cells from PBMCs. The receptors shown here come from a human donor in good health (CMV status not recorded). Some clones in this sample may be carry-over from other donors' samples.

This clonotype was picked up many times. This chain links TRBV7-2 with TRBJ2-5; unclear D gene. Trimming took 0 bases from V and 5 from J, leaving 13 bases between them. The CDR3 is 15 amino acids. Germline values: CDR1 SGHTA, CDR2 FQGNSA. This CDR3 is CASSLAVGQPETQYF. For the CDR3, the DNA is TGTGCCAGCAGCTTAGCGGTCGGGCAACCTGAGACCCAGTACTTC.

In this sample, this clonotype turned up a few times. The CDR3, as DNA: TGCGCCAGCAGCCAAGTCGGTTCTGGGGCCAACGTCCTGACTTTC. Translation: CASSQVGSGANVLTF. The rearrangement uses TRBV4-3 and TRBJ2-6; D gene uncertain. Trimming removed 1 base from V and 1 base from J, with 5 bases in between. CDR1 and CDR2 from the germline V gene are LGHNA and YSLEER. CDR3 length: 15 residues.

This clonotype appeared a few times. The chain links TRBV5-1 to TRBJ2-7; 9 bases line up with TRBD1. Germline-derived CDR1 and CDR2 are SGHRS and YFSETQ. The V segment lost 5 bases and the J segment 5 bases; nucleotides outside the gene matches: 14. The CDR3 totals 16 residues. CDR3 amino acids: CASRLSGTGTKNEQYF. The CDR3 DNA reads TGCGCCAGCAGGCTATCCGGGACAGGGACGAAAAACGAGCAGTACTTC.

This clonotype was detected ten times or more. The chain employs TRBV7-8 and TRBJ2-1; 11 bases line up with TRBD1. The CDR3 contains 18 residues. V trimming: 8 bases; J trimming: 0 bases; junction bases outside the gene matches: 12. The germline V gene encodes CDR1 SGHVS and CDR2 FQNEAQ. The DNA for the CDR3 is TGTGCCAGCCGTGGACAGGGGGCGGCGCGGCGCTCCTACAATGAGCAGTTCTTC. Translation: CASRGQGAARRSYNEQFF.

This clonotype was recorded a few times. The genes are TRBV25-1 and TRBJ1-1; D remains unclear. Per germline, CDR1 MGHDK and CDR2 SYGVNS. V dropped 2 bases and J dropped 4 bases, with 5 bases sitting between them. CDR3 length: 12 amino acids. CDR3 protein: CASSEQGTEAFF. In nucleotides, the CDR3 is TGTGCCAGCAGTGAACAAGGCACTGAAGCTTTCTTT.

There are many counts of this clonotype. V and J are TRBV7-3 and TRBJ2-3; D is undetermined. V was shortened by 1 base and J by 4 bases, with 6 bases between the two germline ends. Germline CDR1 and CDR2: SGHTA and FQGTGA. CDR3 length equals 13 residues. The CDR3 bases are TGTGCCAGCAGCTTAATAGAATCAGATACGCAGTATTTT. Translated, it gives CASSLIESDTQYF.

There are many counts of this clonotype. This chain uses TRBV7-9 with TRBJ2-1; the D gene is possibly TRBD2 (5 bases). Germline CDR1 SEHNR, CDR2 FQNEAQ (reference sequence). The CDR3 runs to 16 residues. V was shortened by 1 base and J by 1 base, with 11 bases between the two germline ends. This CDR3 reads CASSLEVTGSYNEQFF. The CDR3 bases are TGTGCCAGCAGCTTAGAGGTTACGGGGTCCTACAATGAGCAGTTCTTC.

The rearrangement joins TRBV7-9 to TRBJ2-7; TRBD1 agrees at 11 bases. The CDR3 consists of 15 residues. Germline V gene data show CDR1 as SEHNR and CDR2 as FQNEAQ (reference sequence). The J segment lost 6 bases and the V segment lost 5 bases, leaving 9 bases of the junction unmatched. The CDR3 DNA follows: TGTGCCAGCAGCGCCCCCGGGACAGGGGGTCGCGAGCAGTACTTC. It specifies CASSAPGTGGREQYF.

The genes are TRBV7-9 and TRBJ1-4; the D gene is possibly TRBD1 (6 bases). The CDR3 length is 15 residues. Germline CDR1 is SEHNR and CDR2 is FQNEAQ (reference sequence). V lost 8 bases and J lost 7, with 20 bases in between. The DNA of the CDR3 is TGTGCCAGCCAAGCAGTACGGGGACACACTGAAAAACTGTTTTTT. It yields the protein CASQAVRGHTEKLFF.

This clonotype showed up just a few times. The chain is built from TRBV3-1 and TRBJ2-1; 12 nucleotides agree with TRBD2. Germline V gene data show CDR1 as LGHDT and CDR2 as YNNKEL (reference sequence). The CDR3 runs to 18 residues. V was clipped by 2 bases and J by 5 bases; unmatched bases: 10. The CDR3 DNA reads TGTGCCAGCAGCCAACTAGCGGGAGGGCCTAATCAAAACAATGAGCAGTTCTTC. Its protein is CASSQLAGGPNQNNEQFF.

The sample holds many counts of this clonotype. V usage is TRBV7-8 and J usage is TRBJ2-3; no definite D call. The CDR3 contains 16 residues. The germline V gene encodes CDR1 SGHVS and CDR2 FQNEAQ. Trimming cost V 1 base and J 0 bases, with 11 bases left between them. The CDR3 region has the DNA TGTGCCAGCAGCTTAGACGATAAGGTCAGCACAGATACGCAGTATTTT. Its translation is CASSLDDKVSTDTQYF.